This T cell receptor beta chain appears in the sequencing data of a study of cytomegalovirus exposure and HLA in healthy donors. At the level of the study: In a previous analysis, 117 million unique TCR beta sequences were found from roughly 180 million T cells.

The CDR3 length is 11 residues. Germline V gene data show CDR1 as SGHTA and CDR2 as FQGTGA. Between the trimmed V and J ends, which lost 2 bases and 8 bases, there was a span of 4 bases. Use of 60 Vbeta and 13 Jbeta primers characterized the PCR. Clones were read by immunoSEQ multiplex PCR, and TCRdb kept only the in-frame ones, dropping some. The sample consists of fewer than 85,000 clones, 74% of them appearing once. Note on this clone: As yet, its antigen is unknown.

Study-level results: The presence/absence work took it that sequencing depth was about the same across donors. Earlier analysis found most TCR beta V segments productive about 87% or about 30% of the time. Later analysis associated a missense DCLRE1C variant with TCR beta V- and J-gene trimming.

The genes are TRBV7-3 and TRBJ2-1, with D hard to call. The TCR was taken from a man aged 40-50 years in good health and CMV-seropositive. Source material: PBMCs. CDR3 sequence reads: CASSLGDEQFF. The CDR3 DNA follows: TGTGCCAGCAGCTTAGGAGATGAGCAGTTCTTC.